This T cell receptor beta chain originates from a study of T cells in Graves' hyperthyroidism and ophthalmopathy. Study findings and constraints: Ophthalmopathy prediction by the model preceded onset by a median about 6.8 months. Expanded thyroid clonotypes (above 0.001) were mostly also found in blood.

CDR1 is SGHNT and CDR2 is YYREEE in the germline V gene (reference sequence). The CDR3 contains 16 residues. Amplification targeted TCR beta CDR3 regions from RNA transcripts. HTBI primers drove first-round RT-PCR of the TCR CDR3. TCRdb redid the calling of the multiplex PCR reads with MiXCR, one entry per CDR3 protein. The table has 600,000 to 800,000 distinct CDR3 sequences, roughly a third seen once. In the case of this clonotype: Its matching antigen is unknown. The germline gene is not matched at one end of the junction; a read error may be the cause.

Sequences were obtained from blood. The rearrangement links TRBV5-4 to TRBJ2-7; TRBD2 aligns across 10 bases. This clonotype was obtained from a woman aged 40 to 55 with Graves' hyperthyroidism. CDR3 coding DNA: TGCGCCAGCAGCCGTCTCCAACTAGCGGGGCTCTACGAGCAGTACTTC. As protein: CASSRLQLAGLYEQYF. The full variable domain, in which reference TRBV5-4 and TRBJ2-7 provide the parts outside the CDR3, is ETGVTQSPTHLIKTRGQQVTLRCSSQSGHNTVSWYQQALGQGPQFIFQYYREEENGRGNFPPRFSGLQFPNYSSELNVNALELDDSALYLCASSRLQLAGLYEQYFGPGTRLTVT.